This passage covers 10 T cell receptor beta chains from one sample sequenced in a study of blood T cell repertoires in COVID-19. Profiled with immunoSEQ multiplex PCR; TCRdb holds only in-frame clones, not every one. Here the sample spans about 55,000 clones, roughly four fifths being singletons. Sequencing input: peripheral blood. Receptors were obtained from a woman aged 55-70 years with acute or convalescent COVID-19.

The V gene is TRBV5-1, the J gene TRBJ1-1, with 7 bases identical to TRBD1. Trimming at V came to 0 bases and at J to 7 bases, leaving 6 bases not matched to a gene. Germline CDR1 SGHRS, CDR2 YFSETQ. This CDR3 spans 14 amino acids. CDR3 amino acids: CASSLVEGAGEAFF. CDR3 sequence (DNA): TGCGCCAGCAGCTTGGTGGAGGGGGCGGGTGAAGCTTTCTTT.

CDR3 sequence reads: CASSRTGDYGYTF. CDR3 sequence (DNA): TGTGCCAGCAGTCGGACAGGGGACTATGGCTACACCTTC. This chain uses TRBV5-4 with TRBJ1-2, with 9 positions matching TRBD1. CDR3 length equals 13 residues. The germline V gene encodes CDR1 SGHNT and CDR2 YYREEE (reference sequence). V trimming: 5 bases; J trimming: 3 bases; junction bases outside the gene matches: 2.

The rearrangement uses TRBV30 and TRBJ1-3, with TRBD1 as a possible D gene (6 bases). Germline CDR1 and CDR2: GTSNPN and SVGIG (reference sequence). The CDR3 sequence is 13 residues long. V lost 7 bases and J 0 bases, leaving 10 bases between the germline ends. This chain's CDR3 is CASTGFSGNTIYF. In DNA, the CDR3 is TGTGCCTCGACAGGTTTCTCTGGAAACACCATATATTTT.

This clone was counted a few times. The V gene is TRBV11-2, the J gene TRBJ1-2; D is perhaps TRBD1 (5 bases). Trimming took 1 base from V and 9 from J, leaving 24 bases between them. The CDR3 totals 17 residues. Germline CDR1 is SGHAT and CDR2 is FQNNGV. The CDR3 DNA follows: TGTGCCAGCAGCTTAGGATGGACGGCCCCGGGGGGTCGGAGCTACACCTTC. It codes for CASSLGWTAPGGRSYTF.

This sequence joins TRBV7-9 and TRBJ1-1; 7 bases fit TRBD1. Per germline, CDR1 SEHNR and CDR2 FQNEAQ (reference sequence). The junction had 4 bases not matched to a gene; V was cut back by 5 bases and J by 4 bases. CDR3 length: 13 amino acids. The CDR3 bases are TGTGCCAGCAGCAGAGACAGGGTCACTGAAGCTTTCTTT. Its translation is CASSRDRVTEAFF.

This clone was counted a few times. The V gene is TRBV3-1 (or the pseudogene TRBV3-2), the J gene TRBJ1-2; tentative D call: TRBD1 (5 bases). The CDR3 contains 14 residues. V gave up 0 bases and J gave up 4 bases, with 9 bases separating them. The germline V gene has CDR1 LGHDT and CDR2 YNNKEL (reference sequence). CDR3 residues: CASSQDTQGYGYTF. In DNA, the CDR3 is TGTGCCAGCAGCCAAGATACGCAGGGCTATGGCTACACCTTC.

This chain links TRBV7-2 with TRBJ2-1, with 12 bases that match TRBD2. From germline, CDR1 is SGHTA and CDR2 FQGNSA. V gave up 5 bases and J gave up 4 bases; unmatched junction bases: 3. The CDR3 sequence is 15 residues long. CDR3 DNA sequence: TGTGCCAGCAGCCAAGGACTAGCGGGGTACAATGAGCAGTTCTTC. This codes for CASSQGLAGYNEQFF.

V gene TRBV28 combines with J gene TRBJ1-6; D possibly corresponds to TRBD1 (5 bases). The CDR3 sequence is 14 residues long. Trimming removed 8 bases at V and 10 bases at J, with 18 bases between. CDR1 and CDR2 (germline): MDHEN, SYDVKM. The DNA for the CDR3 is TGTGCCAGCTCCCGGGGGGATATACTCTCACCCCTCCACTTT. It is translated as CASSRGDILSPLHF.

The chain combines TRBV9 with TRBJ2-3; D possibly corresponds to TRBD1 (6 bases). Deletions cut 3 bases from V and 6 bases from J, with 14 bases between. Looked up from germline, CDR1 is SGDLS and CDR2 is YYNGEE. The CDR3 extends over 14 amino acids. The CDR3 nucleotides read TGTGCCAGCAGCGCCCTAGTAACAGGGGATACGCAGTATTTT. Translated, it gives CASSALVTGDTQYF.

This chain uses TRBV5-1 with TRBJ1-6; 8 positions match TRBD1. The CDR3 length is 14 residues. V shed 3 bases and J 10 bases; nucleotides not matched to a gene: 6. CDR1 SGHRS and CDR2 YFSETQ come from the germline V gene. The CDR3 loop reads CASSYGQGKSPLHF. DNA for the CDR3: TGCGCCAGCAGCTACGGACAGGGTAAATCACCCCTCCACTTT.